The 32 T cell receptor beta chains below all came from one sample that was sequenced in a study of CD8+ T cells in alopecia areata. Extracted RNA was reverse transcribed, and the resulting cDNA served as sequencing template. Using immunoSEQ multiplex PCR, the repertoire was profiled, and TCRdb retains in-frame clones only, with some absent. The data show approximately 280,000 clones, with none appearing a single time. Markers used for sorting pooled cutaneous lymph node cells were CD4, CD8alpha, NKG2D, NKG2ACE and others. Input material: CD4+ T cells sorted from a lymph node. The receptors originated from a C3H/HeJ mouse with alopecia areata. As its MHC haplotype, the strain has H2-k.

Points on this clone: The gene symbols are mouse symbols. The read stops 4 residues short of the end of the CDR3; the missing end is completed from the germline J gene. J is TRBJ2-5 and V is TRBV13-1; no reliable D call. The CDR3 contains 13 residues. Between the trimmed V and J ends, which lost 6 bases and 2 bases, there was a span of 10 bases. Germline loops: CDR1 NSHNY, CDR2 SYGAGN. The part of the CDR3 DNA that was read is TGTGCCAGCAAAATCAGGAGCCAAGAC. Amino acids: CASKIRSQD. The whole CDR3 region reads CASKIRSQDTQYF.

This clone was counted only a few times. Mouse gene names and germline throughout. The sequence runs out 4 residues before the end of the CDR3; the remainder is reconstructed from the germline J gene. The rearrangement joins TRBV13-2 to TRBJ1-1; 12 bases line up with TRBD1. Germline V gives CDR1 NNHNN, CDR2 SYGAGS (reference sequence). The CDR3 spans 13 residues. The CDR3 bases that were read are TGTGCCAGCGGAGGGACAGGGGGCCGA. It specifies CASGGTGGR. The whole CDR3 sequence is CASGGTGGREVFF.

This clone was recorded at least ten times. The listed genes are named as in mouse. The CDR3 end is not reached by the read, which stops 4 residues before it; the germline J gene fills it in. The same CDR3 can be traced to other DNA sequences in this sample. This rearrangement joins TRBV13-1 to TRBJ2-7, with a tentative D call TRBD1 (6 bases). Germline-derived CDR1 and CDR2 are NSHNY and SYGAGN. The CDR3 covers 13 residues. The sequenced CDR3 bases are TGTGCCAGCAGTGATGCACAGGGTTAT. This encodes CASSDAQGY. The full CDR3 is CASSDAQGYEQYF.

This clone was counted at least ten times. Genes and germline come from the mouse. The missing CDR3 end, 4 residues past where the read stops, is filled in from the germline J gene. The V gene is TRBV17, the J gene TRBJ2-1, with 9 positions matching TRBD1. The CDR3 has 15 amino acids. CDR1 and CDR2 from the germline V gene are MNHDT and YYDKIL. V shed 2 bases, J shed 6 bases, and the junction held 5 bases outside the gene matches. CDR3 bases read: TGTGCTAGCAGTAGAAGGGACAGGGATGGTGCT. Residues: CASSRRDRDGA. The whole CDR3 reads CASSRRDRDGAEQFF.

This clone was found a few times. Gene names follow the mouse nomenclature. Coverage ceases 4 residues before the CDR3 finishes, and the germline J gene fills in the end. The rearrangement uses TRBV19 and TRBJ2-1; TRBD2 matches 8 bases. The CDR3 sequence is 15 residues long. With 2 bases clipped from V and 2 bases from J, the junction kept 3 bases outside the gene matches. Germline CDR1 reads FNHDT; CDR2 reads SITEND (reference sequence). The CDR3 sequence: CASSMTWGDYAEQFF. The DNA read from the CDR3 is TGTGCCAGCAGTATGACCTGGGGGGACTATGCT.

This clone came up a few times. Gene names and germline refer to mouse. The read stops 4 residues short of the end of the CDR3; the missing end is completed from the germline J gene. The identical CDR3 is also encoded by other nucleotide sequences in the sample. This chain uses TRBV13-1 with TRBJ2-2; TRBD1 aligns across 9 bases. The CDR3 has 14 residues. J gave up 5 bases and V 5 bases, and 4 bases lay outside the gene matches. Germline loops: CDR1 NSHNY, CDR2 SYGAGN. The CDR3: CASRDRGSTGQLYF. CDR3 DNA (partial): TGTGCCAGCAGAGACAGGGGGAGTACCGGG.

This clone turned up a few times. The listed genes are named as in mouse. The read terminates 4 residues before the CDR3 end, so the remaining end is supplied by the germline J gene. V and J are TRBV19 and TRBJ2-2; no clear D. Germline V CDR1 and CDR2: FNHDT, SITEND (reference sequence). The CDR3 contains 16 residues. V shed 1 base and J shed 0 bases, with 10 bases lying between them. This CDR3 reads CASSINLAANTGQLYF. The part of the CDR3 DNA that was read is TGTGCCAGCAGTATAAATCTGGCTGCAAACACCGGG.

This clone was recorded a few times. Gene names refer to mouse genes. The read halts 4 residues ahead of the CDR3 end, with the missing end drawn from the germline J gene. The rearrangement joins TRBV3 to TRBJ2-5; 7 bases map to TRBD2. The CDR3 is 16 amino acids. Unmatched junction bases numbered 4, after V lost 0 bases and J lost 1 base. Per germline, CDR1 SNHLY and CDR2 FYNGKV (reference sequence). CDR3 bases read: TGTGCCAGCAGCTTAGCCGGGCTGGGGGACCAAGAC. This sequence encodes CASSLAGLGDQD. The whole CDR3 region reads CASSLAGLGDQDTQYF.

Regarding this clone: Gene names refer to mouse genes. The read ends 4 residues shy of where the CDR3 ends; the end is completed using the germline J gene. This sample includes further DNA sequences coding for the same CDR3. This chain uses TRBV13-2 with TRBJ2-5; TRBD2 matches at 10 bases. CDR3 length: 14 amino acids. CDR1 and CDR2 from the germline V gene are NNHNN and SYGAGS (reference sequence). Here the CDR3 reads CASGVDWGEDTQYF. The part of the CDR3 DNA that was read is TGTGCCAGCGGTGTCGACTGGGGGGAAGAC.

This clone has more than one count but fewer than ten. The gene symbols are mouse symbols. The missing CDR3 end, 4 residues past where the read stops, is filled in from the germline J gene. J is TRBJ2-1 and V is TRBV5; 9 nucleotides match TRBD1. The V segment lost 3 bases and the J segment 1 base; nucleotides outside the gene matches: 4. The CDR3 runs to 16 residues. CDR1 and CDR2 (germline): LGHNA, YNLKQL (reference sequence). CDR3 DNA, as far as it was read: TGTGCCAGCAGCCATACCGGGACAGGGAACTATGCT. This codes for CASSHTGTGNYA. From start to end, the CDR3 is CASSHTGTGNYAEQFF.

This clone was observed a handful of times. Gene labels here are mouse ones. The read terminates 4 residues ahead of where the CDR3 ends, so the germline J gene completes it. The rearrangement uses TRBV5 and TRBJ2-1; unclear D gene. Germline V gene lookup returns CDR1 LGHNA and CDR2 YNLKQL (reference sequence). This CDR3 comprises 14 residues. The part of the CDR3 DNA that was read is TGTGCCAGCAGCCAAGATCCGACTTTTTCT. Its protein is CASSQDPTFS. The entire CDR3 protein reads CASSQDPTFSEQFF.

This clone was observed a handful of times. The gene symbols are mouse symbols. With the read ending 4 residues before the CDR3 end, the germline J gene is used to fill in that end. The V gene is TRBV14, the J gene TRBJ2-2; D perhaps matches TRBD1 (6 bases). From germline, CDR1 is SGHDT and CDR2 FRDEAV. The CDR3 has 15 residues. Deletions cut 5 bases from V and 0 bases from J, with 11 bases between. The part of the CDR3 DNA that was read is TGTGCCAGCAGCCCTGGGACAACAAACACCGGG. Its translation: CASSPGTTNTG. The whole CDR3 region reads CASSPGTTNTGQLYF.

Remarks on this clone: Gene names and germline match the mouse. The CDR3 is cut off 3 residues early in the read; its end comes from the germline J gene. The genes are TRBV13-2 and TRBJ1-6; TRBD1 matches 7 bases. TRBJ1-6 qualifies as an ORF whose function is uncertain. The CDR3 runs to 15 residues. V shed 1 base, J shed 4 bases, and the junction held 2 bases outside the gene matches. Germline V gives CDR1 NNHNN, CDR2 SYGAGS (reference sequence). CDR3: CASGDQTGYNSPLYF. The part of the CDR3 DNA that was read is TGTGCCAGCGGTGATCAGACAGGGTATAATTCGCCC.

On this clone: The germline and genes are mouse ones. Read coverage stops 4 residues before the CDR3 terminus; the germline J gene supplies the remainder. The chain recombines TRBV5 with TRBJ2-5; 7 bases align to TRBD1. Germline V gene sequence: CDR1 LGHNA, CDR2 YNLKQL (reference sequence). The junction had 4 bases not matched to a gene; V was cut back by 4 bases and J by 0 bases. This CDR3 region has 15 residues. This CDR3 reads CASSPRDSNQDTQYF. CDR3 DNA, as far as it was read: TGTGCCAGCAGCCCCCGGGACAGTAACCAAGAC.

A few counts support this clone. Mouse gene names apply. The CDR3 end lies 4 residues beyond the end of the read and is filled in from the germline J gene. V is TRBV13-3 and J is TRBJ2-1; 10 bases are a match to TRBD1. The CDR3 has 14 residues. Trimming removed 3 bases from V and 6 bases from J; junction bases left unmatched: 3. The germline V gene encodes CDR1 NNHDY and CDR2 SYVADS. The CDR3 loop reads CASSGDRGGAEQFF. CDR3 DNA (partial): TGTGCCAGCAGTGGGGACAGGGGCGGTGCT.

This clone showed up just a few times. The gene names given are mouse names. With the read ending 4 residues before the CDR3 end, the germline J gene is used to fill in that end. Other DNA sequences in this specimen translate into the identical CDR3. The rearrangement links TRBV17 to TRBJ2-7; maybe TRBD1 (5 bases). CDR1 and CDR2 from the germline V gene are MNHDT and YYDKIL. The CDR3 spans 12 residues. CDR3 sequence reads: CASSRRGYEQYF. CDR3 DNA, as far as it was read: TGTGCTAGCAGTAGAAGGGGTTAT.

This clone was seen more than once but under ten times. The gene symbols are mouse symbols. The observed sequence ends 4 residues before the CDR3 terminus, with the missing tail filled in from the germline J gene. The rearrangement links TRBV19 to TRBJ2-1; TRBD2 agrees at 13 bases. The CDR3 is made up of 15 amino acids. The V gene's germline CDR1 is FNHDT and CDR2 SITEND (reference sequence). V trimming: 5 bases; J trimming: 1 base; junction bases outside the gene matches: 0. The CDR3 bases that were read are TGTGCCAGCAGGGGACTGGGGGGGAACTATGCT. It specifies CASRGLGGNYA. The complete CDR3 reads CASRGLGGNYAEQFF.

This clone was counted a few times. Genes here carry mouse names. The CDR3 goes on 4 residues after the read ends, and that part is filled in from the germline J gene. The rearrangement links TRBV19 to TRBJ2-7, with 8 bases lining up with TRBD1. Unmatched junction bases numbered 4, after V lost 2 bases and J lost 3 bases. Per the germline V gene, CDR1 is FNHDT and CDR2 is SITEND (reference sequence). The CDR3 sequence is 14 residues long. CDR3 DNA (partial): TGTGCCAGCAGTATGGGGGACAGGATCTAT. Translation: CASSMGDRIY. The full CDR3 protein is CASSMGDRIYEQYF.

On this clone itself: Mouse gene names and germline throughout. The read falls 4 residues short of the CDR3 end, and the missing part is taken from the germline J gene. This chain uses TRBV13-3 with TRBJ2-3; TRBD2 matches at 10 bases. Germline V gives CDR1 NNHDY, CDR2 SYVADS. CDR3 size: 17 residues. The V gene end was trimmed by 2 bases and the J gene end by 0 bases; junction bases not matched to a gene: 6. The CDR3 sequence: CASSEGTGVPSAETLYF. CDR3 bases read: TGTGCCAGCAGTGAGGGGACTGGGGTCCCTAGTGCAGAA.

This clone showed up just a few times. Mouse gene names and germline throughout. Coverage ceases 3 residues before the CDR3 finishes, and the germline J gene fills in the end. The chain uses TRBV13-1 and TRBJ1-3; no clear D. Trimming took 0 bases from V and 0 from J, leaving 7 bases between them. The CDR3 length is 15 residues. The germline gives CDR1 NSHNY, CDR2 SYGAGN. The CDR3 sequence is CASSDAQNSGNTLYF. CDR3 bases read: TGTGCCAGCAGTGATGCACAGAATTCTGGAAATACG.

A remark on this clone: Any gene name here is a mouse gene name. The read finishes 4 residues shy of the CDR3 end, and the germline J gene is used to complete it. The genes are TRBV13-3 and TRBJ2-3, with 8 bases aligning to TRBD1. The germline CDR1 and CDR2 sequences are NNHDY and SYVADS. The junction had 4 bases not matched to a gene; V was cut back by 3 bases and J by 1 base. The CDR3 is 15 residues long. CDR3 DNA, as far as it was read: TGTGCCAGCAGTGGACAGGGGTTTGGTGCAGAA. The encoded protein is CASSGQGFGAE. From start to end, the CDR3 is CASSGQGFGAETLYF.

As for this clone: Gene names refer to mouse genes. The read gets to within 4 residues of the CDR3 end, and the germline J gene fills in the rest. The V gene is TRBV1, the J gene TRBJ2-3, with 11 bases lining up with TRBD2. J was trimmed by 0 bases and V by 0 bases; bases with no gene match: 5. Germline V lookup: CDR1 NSQYPW, CDR2 LRSPGD (reference sequence). CDR3 length equals 18 residues. The CDR3 loop is CTCSADSGTGGSAETLYF. The DNA read from the CDR3 is TGCACCTGCAGTGCAGATTCCGGGACTGGGGGTAGTGCAGAA.

In its sample, this clone was seen a few times. Any gene name here is a mouse gene name. The CDR3 end falls 3 residues outside the read, so it is completed with the germline J gene. The chain links TRBV31 to TRBJ1-6, with TRBD1 as a possible D gene (5 bases). TRBJ1-6 is flagged as an ORF with uncertain function. V was cut by 1 base and J by 0 bases, with 13 bases left in between. Germline lookup yields CDR1 GKSSPN and CDR2 SITVG. The CDR3 has 17 residues. The sequenced CDR3 bases are TGTGCCTGGAGTCCCTACCGACAGCATTCCTATAATTCGCCC. Translation gives CAWSPYRQHSYNSP. In full, the CDR3 reads CAWSPYRQHSYNSPLYF.

As regards this clone: Gene names are the mouse ones. At the DNA level, this CDR3 is encoded by other sequences in the same sample as well. Incomplete CDR3 DNA: TGTGCTAGCAGTCCCCAGGGGAACACA. This codes for CASSPQGNT. The whole CDR3 protein is CASSPQGNTEVFF. The rearrangement links TRBV29 to TRBJ1-1; TRBD1 is a possible D gene (5 bases). Sequencing ends 4 residues short of the CDR3 end; the germline J gene provides the rest. The CDR3 runs to 13 residues. V was trimmed by 5 bases and J by 1 base, leaving 8 bases between them. In germline, CDR1 is MSHET, CDR2 SYDVDS.

Concerning this clone: Mouse gene names and germline throughout. The sequence runs out 4 residues before the end of the CDR3; the remainder is reconstructed from the germline J gene. The chain has TRBV17 and TRBJ2-4; 10 nucleotides align to TRBD2. Trimming removed 5 bases from V and 1 base from J; junction bases left unmatched: 3. Germline values: CDR1 MNHDT, CDR2 YYDKIL. The length of the CDR3 is 15 residues. The CDR3 sequence is CASSRLGGGQNTLYF. The part of the CDR3 DNA that was read is TGTGCTAGCAGTCGACTGGGGGGTGGTCAAAAC.

Concerning this clone: Gene labels here are mouse ones. The DNA ends 4 residues before the CDR3 does, and the rest of the CDR3 is filled in from the germline J gene. V is TRBV1 and J is TRBJ2-1, with 8 bases matching TRBD2. The CDR3 is 16 amino acids. From germline, CDR1 is NSQYPW and CDR2 LRSPGD (reference sequence). V dropped 0 bases and J dropped 3; count of bases not matched to a gene: 4. The CDR3 is CTCSADLGGVYAEQFF. The DNA read from the CDR3 is TGCACCTGCAGTGCAGATCTGGGGGGCGTCTATGCT.

This clone was found a few times. Mouse germline and gene names are used. The sequence runs out 4 residues before the end of the CDR3; the remainder is reconstructed from the germline J gene. The same CDR3 can be traced to other DNA sequences in this sample. The chain uses TRBV19 and TRBJ2-1; D call uncertain. Trimming left V 0 bases short and J 3 bases short, with 7 bases between. The CDR3 is made up of 14 amino acids. Germline V CDR1 and CDR2: FNHDT, SITEND (reference sequence). The CDR3 reads CASSIGGSYAEQFF. The covered CDR3 bases are TGTGCCAGCAGTATAGGGGGTTCCTATGCT.

About this clone: Gene labels here are mouse ones. The sequenced fragment ends 4 residues before the CDR3 boundary, so the rest is inferred from the germline J gene. The chain recombines TRBV31 with TRBJ2-3, with 9 positions matching TRBD1. Germline values: CDR1 GKSSPN, CDR2 SITVG. Losses at the gene ends were 5 bases for V and 4 bases for J; bases not matched to a gene: 7. CDR3 size: 14 residues. CDR3 DNA, as far as it was read: TGTGCCTGGTCCCCCGGGACAGGGCCAGAA. It is translated as CAWSPGTGPE. The entire CDR3 is CAWSPGTGPETLYF.

This clone was seen more than once but under ten times. Gene and germline names: mouse. The sample carries other DNA sequences with the same CDR3. The CDR3 protein is CASSQGTSNTGQLYF. The CDR3 bases that were read are TGTGCCAGCAGCCAAGGGACATCTAACACCGGG. The chain employs TRBV5 and TRBJ2-2; possibly TRBD1 for D (5 bases). The CDR3 goes on 4 residues after the read ends, and that part is filled in from the germline J gene. V lost 1 base and J lost 2, with 8 bases in between. Germline V lookup: CDR1 LGHNA, CDR2 YNLKQL (reference sequence). This CDR3 is 15 amino acids long.

This clone has more than one count but fewer than ten. The germline and genes are mouse ones. With the read ending 4 residues before the CDR3 end, the germline J gene is used to fill in that end. This chain connects TRBV1 to TRBJ2-7; perhaps TRBD1 as D (6 bases). Germline CDR1 and CDR2: NSQYPW and LRSPGD (reference sequence). This CDR3 is built from 14 residues. V was cut by 3 bases and J by 3 bases, with 12 bases left in between. The CDR3 sequence: CTCSASDRIYEQYF. The sequenced part of the CDR3 DNA is TGCACCTGCAGTGCCTCGGACAGAATCTAT.

Details on this clone: The gene names given are mouse names. Read coverage stops 4 residues before the CDR3 terminus; the germline J gene supplies the remainder. The same CDR3 arises from other DNA sequences in this sample as well. The chain uses TRBV13-3 and TRBJ2-4; the match to TRBD2 covers 10 bases. The CDR3 length is 15 residues. The germline V gene encodes CDR1 NNHDY and CDR2 SYVADS. V shed 3 bases and J 0 bases; nucleotides not matched to a gene: 1. The CDR3 loop reads CASSGLGGSQNTLYF. CDR3 bases read: TGTGCCAGCAGTGGACTGGGGGGAAGTCAAAAC.

Points on this clone: Mouse gene names apply. The CDR3 goes on 4 residues after the read ends, and that part is filled in from the germline J gene. The same CDR3 arises from other DNA sequences in this sample as well. This chain joins TRBV13-2 and TRBJ1-1; tentative D call: TRBD1 (5 bases). Germline CDR1 and CDR2: NNHNN and SYGAGS (reference sequence). Deletions cut 2 bases from V and 0 bases from J, with 8 bases between. This CDR3 is built from 14 residues. CDR3: CASGEPGQNTEVFF. CDR3 bases read: TGTGCCAGCGGTGAACCGGGACAGAACACA.